These 21 T cell receptor beta chains originate from one sample sequenced in a study of technical replicates of blood from four donors. Here immunoSEQ multiplex PCR was the method, and the copy in TCRdb shows in-frame clones only, minus some. The repertoire consists of fewer than 15,000 clones, with approximately 95% occurring once and the leading ten covering around 7%. Material for sequencing was PBMCs. These receptor sequences come from a human donor in good health.

This chain links TRBV7-9 with TRBJ1-4, with D uncertain. The length of the CDR3 is 13 residues. V lost 6 bases and J 7 bases, leaving 12 bases between the germline ends. Germline values: CDR1 SEHNR, CDR2 FQNEAQ (reference sequence). The CDR3 DNA reads TGTGCCAGCAGTCCGTCCGCGGCTGAAAAACTGTTTTTT. Amino acids: CASSPSAAEKLFF.

The rearrangement uses TRBV28 and TRBJ2-7, with D hard to call. Germline loops: CDR1 MDHEN, CDR2 SYDVKM. Trimming took 4 bases from V and 2 from J, leaving 9 bases between them. The CDR3 is 13 amino acids. CDR3 coding DNA: TGTGCCAGCAGTTCGACAATCCCCTACGAGCAGTACTTC. It translates to CASSSTIPYEQYF.

The chain recombines TRBV5-4 with TRBJ2-1, with TRBD2 matching 7 bases. Trimming cost V 0 bases and J 5 bases; bases outside gene matches: 5. This CDR3 has 15 residues. CDR1 and CDR2 from the germline V gene are SGHNT and YYREEE (reference sequence). CDR3 residues: CASSLGGSGDNEQFF. The CDR3, as DNA: TGTGCCAGCAGCTTGGGGGGGAGCGGGGACAATGAGCAGTTCTTC. Full variable domain (remainder filled in from reference TRBV5-4 and TRBJ2-1): ETGVTQSPTHLIKTRGQQVTLRCSSQSGHNTVSWYQQALGQGPQFIFQYYREEENGRGNFPPRFSGLQFPNYSSELNVNALELDDSALYLCASSLGGSGDNEQFFGPGTRLTVL.

This chain links TRBV6-4 with TRBJ2-2; the D gene is possibly TRBD2 (6 bases). The V gene lost 6 bases and the J gene lost 4 bases, with 9 bases spanning the gap. The CDR3 consists of 13 residues. Germline V gene data show CDR1 as MRHNA and CDR2 as SNTAGT. The CDR3 DNA sequence: TGTGCCAGCAGCTACGGGAGCACCGGGGAGCTGTTTTTT. It is translated as CASSYGSTGELFF.

V is TRBV25-1 and J is TRBJ2-3; 7 bases map to TRBD1. CDR3 length: 13 residues. Per the germline V gene, CDR1 is MGHDK and CDR2 is SYGVNS. V lost 9 bases and J lost 3; bases outside the gene matches: 6. CDR3 sequence (DNA): TGTGCCAGTTCGGACAGGACGACAGATACGCAGTATTTT. Translated, it gives CASSDRTTDTQYF.

The chain recombines TRBV7-8 with TRBJ1-4; D unresolved. The CDR3 is 14 residues long. Trimming stripped 2 bases from V and 7 bases from J, with 11 bases between. Germline V gene data show CDR1 as SGHVS and CDR2 as FQNEAQ. The CDR3 DNA is TGTGCCAGCAGCTTAAAGCACTCAGGTGAAAAACTGTTTTTT. Its translation: CASSLKHSGEKLFF.

This chain joins TRBV10-3 and TRBJ2-1, with a weak D call TRBD2 (5 bases). The CDR3 runs to 12 residues. Trimming pared 6 bases from V and 8 bases from J, leaving 11 bases between. Germline CDR1 ENHRY, CDR2 SYGVKD. The CDR3 DNA follows: TGTGCCATCAGACCCAACGGGGATGAGCAGTTCTTC. This codes for CAIRPNGDEQFF.

The chain joins TRBV29-1 to TRBJ1-4, with D tentatively TRBD1 (5 bases). Trimming stripped 6 bases from V and 4 bases from J, with 6 bases between. The CDR3 spans 11 residues. Germline CDR1 SQVTM, CDR2 ANQGSEA. Here the CDR3 reads CSVRGNEKLFF. The DNA for the CDR3 is TGCAGCGTAAGGGGTAATGAAAAACTGTTTTTT. The whole variable domain, filled in from reference TRBV29-1 and TRBJ1-4, reads SAVISQKPSRDICQRGTSLTIQCQVDSQVTMMFWYRQQPGQSLTLIATANQGSEATYESGFVIDKFPISRPNLTFSTLTVSNMSPEDSSIYLCSVRGNEKLFFGSGTQLSVL.

V gene TRBV6-5 combines with J gene TRBJ2-1; D might be TRBD2 (6 bases). This CDR3 has 15 amino acids. Trimming removed 5 bases at V and 5 bases at J, with 16 bases between. Germline V lookup: CDR1 MNHEY, CDR2 SVGAGI. CDR3 in DNA: TGTGCCAGCAGTCTACTCAATAGCGGACACAATGAGCAGTTCTTC. It is translated as CASSLLNSGHNEQFF.

The chain has TRBV5-6 and TRBJ2-1; 12 bases align to TRBD2. V lost 4 bases and J lost 7; bases outside the gene matches: 6. Per germline, CDR1 SGHDT and CDR2 YYEEEE. This CDR3 is 15 amino acids long. The DNA for the CDR3 is TGTGCCAGCAGCGGAGGGACTAGCGGGTCAAATGAGCAGTTCTTC. Translating gives CASSGGTSGSNEQFF.

The chain employs TRBV30 and TRBJ2-1, with TRBD2 matching 9 bases. V lost 3 bases, J lost 3 bases, and 6 bases stayed unmatched. CDR3 length: 15 residues. CDR1 and CDR2 (germline): GTSNPN, SVGIG (reference sequence). CDR3 coding DNA: TGTGCCTGGAGCTCCGGGACTAGCCTCTACAATGAGCAGTTCTTC. As protein: CAWSSGTSLYNEQFF. The full variable domain, its missing parts supplied by reference TRBV30 and TRBJ2-1, is SQTIHQWPATLVQPVGSPLSLECTVEGTSNPNLYWYRQAAGRGLQLLFYSVGIGQISSEVPQNLSASRPQDRQFILSSKKLLLSDSGFYLCAWSSGTSLYNEQFFGPGTRLTVL.

This clone was picked up one time. The chain has TRBV9 and TRBJ2-7; TRBD1 agrees at 8 bases. Germline CDR1 and CDR2: SGDLS and YYNGEE. Trimming took 4 bases from V and 1 from J; bases not matched to a gene: 4. CDR3 size: 14 residues. CDR3 residues: CASSLQGDSYEQYF. The DNA of the CDR3 is TGTGCCAGCAGCTTACAGGGGGATTCCTACGAGCAGTACTTC.

The chain employs TRBV11-3 and TRBJ2-5; D is undetermined. The CDR3 has 12 amino acids. The V and J ends lost 5 bases and 0 bases respectively, with 4 bases between them. CDR1 and CDR2 from the germline V gene are SGHNT and YENEEA. As DNA, the CDR3 is TGTGCCAGCAGCCAGGACCAAGAGACCCAGTACTTC. This translates into CASSQDQETQYF.

This sequence joins TRBV12-5 and TRBJ2-3; D not resolved. Germline values: CDR1 LGHNT, CDR2 FRNRAP. Trimming stripped 1 base from V and 0 bases from J, with 14 bases between. The CDR3 extends over 17 amino acids. The CDR3, as DNA: TGTGCTAGTGGTTTGGCTCCTGCCGGAGCCAGCACAGATACGCAGTATTTT. Translated: CASGLAPAGASTDTQYF.

The V gene is TRBV30, the J gene TRBJ1-3; 7 nucleotides line up with TRBD1. The CDR3 runs to 14 residues. Germline CDR1 reads GTSNPN; CDR2 reads SVGIG (reference sequence). With 1 base clipped from V and 3 bases from J, the junction kept 3 bases outside the gene matches. The CDR3 sequence: CAWSADRVGNTIYF. Here the CDR3 DNA reads TGTGCCTGGAGTGCAGACAGGGTTGGAAACACCATATATTTT.

The chain uses TRBV6-1 and TRBJ2-5, with D possibly TRBD2 on 6 matching bases. Germline V lookup: CDR1 MNHNS, CDR2 SASEGT. V lost 4 bases and J 2 bases, leaving 14 bases between the germline ends. The CDR3 has 15 residues. The CDR3: CASSAGRDGQETQYF. The CDR3, as DNA: TGTGCCAGCAGTGCAGGGCGGGACGGACAAGAGACCCAGTACTTC.

This rearrangement joins TRBV4-1 to TRBJ2-3; D is uncertain. The CDR3 runs 18 residues. V lost 0 bases and J lost 0, with 16 bases in between. Germline CDR1 MGHRA, CDR2 YSYEKL. The CDR3 loop reads CASSQDMVNSPSTDTQYF. The DNA of the CDR3 is TGCGCCAGCAGCCAAGACATGGTGAACTCCCCTAGCACAGATACGCAGTATTTT.

This clone showed up just a few times. This chain connects TRBV4-1 to TRBJ2-7; TRBD1 agrees at 9 bases. With V trimmed by 3 bases and J by 5 bases, 2 bases remained unmatched. Germline-derived CDR1 and CDR2 are MGHRA and YSYEKL. This CDR3 is built from 13 residues. The CDR3 protein is CASSQGQGDEQYF. CDR3 coding DNA: TGCGCCAGCAGCCAGGGACAGGGCGACGAGCAGTACTTC.

This chain connects TRBV5-4 to TRBJ2-1, with 8 bases that match TRBD2. Unmatched junction bases numbered 8, after V lost 1 base and J lost 8 bases. Germline-derived CDR1 and CDR2 are SGHNT and YYREEE (reference sequence). The CDR3 totals 15 residues. CDR3 loop: CASSLWTGGPHEQFF. The CDR3, as DNA: TGTGCCAGCAGCTTGTGGACGGGAGGGCCTCATGAGCAGTTCTTC.

This clone has a single count. The gene calls are TRBV18 and TRBJ2-7, with TRBD2 matching 11 bases. V lost 2 bases to trimming and J lost 4 bases; unmatched junction nucleotides: 4. Germline lookup yields CDR1 KGHSH and CDR2 LQKENI. This CDR3 has 15 amino acids. The CDR3 reads CASSPGGTSGYEQYF. CDR3 nucleotides: TGTGCCAGCTCACCAGGGGGGACTAGCGGTTACGAGCAGTACTTC.

The chain recombines TRBV9 with TRBJ2-1; 12 bases map to TRBD2. This CDR3 is 23 amino acids long. Trimming at V came to 3 bases and at J to 0 bases, leaving 22 bases not matched to a gene. Germline-derived CDR1 and CDR2 are SGDLS and YYNGEE. CDR3 bases: TGTGCCAGCAGCGCCACAACGGCGGGACTAGCGGGCACTTTTAGAAGCTCCTACAATGAGCAGTTCTTC. Its translation: CASSATTAGLAGTFRSSYNEQFF. The full variable domain, its missing parts supplied by reference TRBV9 and TRBJ2-1, is DSGVTQTPKHLITATGQRVTLRCSPRSGDLSVYWYQQSLDQGLQFLIQYYNGEERAKGNILERFSAQQFPDLHSELNLSSLELGDSALYFCASSATTAGLAGTFRSSYNEQFFGPGTRLTVL.